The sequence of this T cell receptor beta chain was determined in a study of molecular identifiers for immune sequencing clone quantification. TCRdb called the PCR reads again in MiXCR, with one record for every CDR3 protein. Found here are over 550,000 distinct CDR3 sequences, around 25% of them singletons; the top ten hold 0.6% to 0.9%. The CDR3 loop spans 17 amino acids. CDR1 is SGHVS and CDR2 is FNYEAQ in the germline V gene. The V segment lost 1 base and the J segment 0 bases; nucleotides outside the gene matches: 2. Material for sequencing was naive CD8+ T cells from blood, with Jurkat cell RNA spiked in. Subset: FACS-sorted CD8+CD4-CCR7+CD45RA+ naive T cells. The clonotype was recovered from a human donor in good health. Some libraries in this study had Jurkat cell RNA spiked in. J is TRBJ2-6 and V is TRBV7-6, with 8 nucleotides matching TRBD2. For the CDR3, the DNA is TGTGCCAGCAGCTTAGGAGCGGGGGCCTCTGGGGCCAACGTCCTGACTTTC. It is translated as CASSLGAGASGANVLTF. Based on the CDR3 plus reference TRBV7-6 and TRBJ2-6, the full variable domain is GAGVSQSPRYKVTKRGQDVALRCDPISGHVSLYWYRQALGQGPEFLTYFNYEAQQDKSGLPNDRFSAERPEGSISTLTIQRTEQRDSAMYRCASSLGAGASGANVLTFGAGSRLTVL.